This T cell receptor beta chain derives from a study of tumour-infiltrating T cells in Burkitt lymphoma. The overall study: Overall and progression-free survival were predicted by productive clonality.

Sequencing used immunoSEQ multiplex PCR; TCRdb keeps in-frame clones, though not all of them. The data hold around 2,500 clones, with about 90% observed a single time. Germline lookup yields CDR1 MNHEY and CDR2 SMNVEV (reference sequence). V lost 6 bases and J lost 0; bases outside the gene matches: 2. This CDR3 has 13 residues. Source material: tumor tissue. V usage is TRBV27 and J usage is TRBJ2-7, with TRBD1 matching over 7 bases. This TCR was sampled from a human donor with diffuse large B-cell lymphoma. CDR3 residues: CASRRTGSYEQYF. The CDR3 bases are TGTGCCAGCAGACGGACAGGCTCCTACGAGCAGTACTTC.